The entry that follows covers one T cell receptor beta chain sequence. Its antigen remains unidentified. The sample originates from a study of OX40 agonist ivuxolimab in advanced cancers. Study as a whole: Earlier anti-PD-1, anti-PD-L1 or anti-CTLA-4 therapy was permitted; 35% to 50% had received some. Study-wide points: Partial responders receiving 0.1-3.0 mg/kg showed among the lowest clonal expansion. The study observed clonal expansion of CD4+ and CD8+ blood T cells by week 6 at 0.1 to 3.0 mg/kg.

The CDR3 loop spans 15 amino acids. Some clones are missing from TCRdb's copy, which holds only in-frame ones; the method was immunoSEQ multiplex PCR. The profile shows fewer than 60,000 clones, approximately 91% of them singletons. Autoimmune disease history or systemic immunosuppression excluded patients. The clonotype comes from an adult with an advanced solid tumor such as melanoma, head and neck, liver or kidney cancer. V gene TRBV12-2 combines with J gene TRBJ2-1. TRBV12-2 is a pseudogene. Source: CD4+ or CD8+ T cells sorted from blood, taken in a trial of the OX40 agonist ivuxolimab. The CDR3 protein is CASRLRRALYNEQFF. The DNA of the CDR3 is TGTGCAAGTCGGCTCCGTCGGGCCCTCTACAATGAGCAGTTCTTC.